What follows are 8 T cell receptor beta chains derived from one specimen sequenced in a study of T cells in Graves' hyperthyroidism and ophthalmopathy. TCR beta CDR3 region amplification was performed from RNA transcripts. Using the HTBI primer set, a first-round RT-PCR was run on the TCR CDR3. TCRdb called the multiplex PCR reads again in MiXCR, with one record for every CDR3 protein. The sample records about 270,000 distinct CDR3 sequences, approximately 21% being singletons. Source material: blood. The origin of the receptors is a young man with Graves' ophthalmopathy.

CDR3 DNA sequence: TGCAGTGCTAGAGATGGGGTCTGGGCAGTGGGGGAGACCCAGTACTTC. It encodes CSARDGVWAVGETQYF. The chain links TRBV20-1 to TRBJ2-5; D call uncertain. V was shortened by 0 bases and J by 5 bases, with 19 bases between the two germline ends. The CDR3 sequence is 16 residues long. Looked up from germline, CDR1 is DFQATT and CDR2 is SNEGSKA (reference sequence).

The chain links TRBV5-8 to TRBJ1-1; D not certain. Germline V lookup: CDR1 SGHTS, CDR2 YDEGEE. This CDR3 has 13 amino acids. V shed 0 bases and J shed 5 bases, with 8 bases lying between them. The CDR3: CASSLEVRTEAFF. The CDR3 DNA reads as TGTGCCAGCAGCTTGGAAGTAAGGACTGAAGCTTTCTTT.

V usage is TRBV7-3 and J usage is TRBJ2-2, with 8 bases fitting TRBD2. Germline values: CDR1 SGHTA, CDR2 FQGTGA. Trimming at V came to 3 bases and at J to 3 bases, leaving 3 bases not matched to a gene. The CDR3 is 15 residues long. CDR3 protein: CASSLTSDYTGELFF. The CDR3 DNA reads TGTGCCAGCAGCTTGACTAGCGATTACACCGGGGAGCTGTTTTTT.

For the CDR3, the DNA is TGTGCCTGGAGTGGGGACAAGGAGCGGGAAAAACTGTTTTTT. Its translation: CAWSGDKEREKLFF. The gene calls are TRBV30 and TRBJ1-4, with D tentatively TRBD1 (6 bases). Germline CDR1 is GTSNPN and CDR2 is SVGIG (reference sequence). Trimming took 1 base from V and 8 from J, leaving 14 bases between them. This CDR3 spans 14 amino acids.

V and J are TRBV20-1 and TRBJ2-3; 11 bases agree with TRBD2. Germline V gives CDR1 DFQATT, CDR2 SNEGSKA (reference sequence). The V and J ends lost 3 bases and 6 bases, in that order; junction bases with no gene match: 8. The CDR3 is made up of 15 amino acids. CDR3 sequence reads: CSASPRLAGSDTQYF. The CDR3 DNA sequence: TGCAGTGCTAGCCCCAGACTAGCGGGATCGGATACGCAGTATTTT.

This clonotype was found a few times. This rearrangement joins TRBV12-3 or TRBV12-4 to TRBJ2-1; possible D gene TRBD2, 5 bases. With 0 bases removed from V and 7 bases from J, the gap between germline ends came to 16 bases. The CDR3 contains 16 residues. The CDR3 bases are TGTGCCAGCAGTTTAGCGCGTTTTGAGGGCCAGAATGAGCAGTTCTTC. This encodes CASSLARFEGQNEQFF.

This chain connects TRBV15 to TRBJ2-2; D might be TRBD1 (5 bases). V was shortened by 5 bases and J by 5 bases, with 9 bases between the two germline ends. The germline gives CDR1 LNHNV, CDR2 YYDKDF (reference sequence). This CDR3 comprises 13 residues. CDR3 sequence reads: CATSGYRTGELFF. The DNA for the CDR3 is TGTGCCACCAGCGGTTACAGGACCGGGGAGCTGTTTTTT.

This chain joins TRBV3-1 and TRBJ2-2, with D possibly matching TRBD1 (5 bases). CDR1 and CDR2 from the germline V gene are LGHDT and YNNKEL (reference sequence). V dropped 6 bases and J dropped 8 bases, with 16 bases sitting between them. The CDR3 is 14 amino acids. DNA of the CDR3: TGTGCCAGCAGTTACCGCGCAGGGCGAGGGGAGCTGTTTTTT. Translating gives CASSYRAGRGELFF.